The TCR beta chain under discussion was sequenced for a study of T cell repertoires in cytomegalovirus infection. Study background: From public TCR beta signatures came an indication of both CMV infection and matching HLA type.

V dropped 1 base and J dropped 0; count of bases not matched to a gene: 5. CDR1 and CDR2 (germline): DFQATT, SNEGSKA (reference sequence). This CDR3 has 18 amino acids. TCRdb ran MiXCR on the reads and lists one entry per CDR3 protein. The repertoire holds some 280,000 distinct CDR3 sequences, with approximately 14% as singletons. In regard to this clonotype: Its antigen is unknown.

Findings of the study overall: The response measured ex vivo was dominated by TCR beta clonotypes (HLA-C-restricted and CMV-specific).

This receptor was taken from a human donor in good health (CMV status not recorded). Some clones in this sample may be carry-over from other donors' samples. The chain combines TRBV20-1 with TRBJ1-6; TRBD1 matches at 11 bases. Source material: PBMCs. In nucleotides, the CDR3 is TGCAGTGCTAGAGGGACAGGGGGCCAAAACTCCTATAATTCACCCCTCCACTTT. As protein: CSARGTGGQNSYNSPLHF.